This T cell receptor (beta chain) is drawn from a study of T cells in Graves' hyperthyroidism and ophthalmopathy. Study-wide findings and caveats: A model built on 13 V-J features separated ophthalmopathy from stable hyperthyroidism. Onset of ophthalmopathy came a median approximately 6.9 months after the model predicted it.

TCR beta CDR3 regions were amplified from RNA. With the HTBI primer set, the TCR CDR3 went through a first round of RT-PCR. One entry per CDR3 protein results from TCRdb running MiXCR on the multiplex PCR reads. The sample records about 560,000 distinct CDR3 sequences, around 15% being singletons. The definition of stable Graves' hyperthyroidism was no ophthalmopathy progression within 18 months. Pregnant or lactating patients were excluded, as were those with uncontrolled infection or other autoimmune disease. This clonotype came up many times. The antigen is unknown. The TCR comes from a woman under 30 with Graves' hyperthyroidism. Source material: blood.

The CDR3 DNA reads TGTGCCAGCAGACCAGGACGATCACGGGAGACCCAGTACTTC. Translation: CASRPGRSRETQYF. The chain uses TRBV6-2 or TRBV6-3 and TRBJ2-5; D unclear. Germline V CDR1 and CDR2: MNHEY, SVGEGT. This CDR3 is 14 amino acids long. V was pared by 6 bases and J by 5 bases, with 16 bases between.